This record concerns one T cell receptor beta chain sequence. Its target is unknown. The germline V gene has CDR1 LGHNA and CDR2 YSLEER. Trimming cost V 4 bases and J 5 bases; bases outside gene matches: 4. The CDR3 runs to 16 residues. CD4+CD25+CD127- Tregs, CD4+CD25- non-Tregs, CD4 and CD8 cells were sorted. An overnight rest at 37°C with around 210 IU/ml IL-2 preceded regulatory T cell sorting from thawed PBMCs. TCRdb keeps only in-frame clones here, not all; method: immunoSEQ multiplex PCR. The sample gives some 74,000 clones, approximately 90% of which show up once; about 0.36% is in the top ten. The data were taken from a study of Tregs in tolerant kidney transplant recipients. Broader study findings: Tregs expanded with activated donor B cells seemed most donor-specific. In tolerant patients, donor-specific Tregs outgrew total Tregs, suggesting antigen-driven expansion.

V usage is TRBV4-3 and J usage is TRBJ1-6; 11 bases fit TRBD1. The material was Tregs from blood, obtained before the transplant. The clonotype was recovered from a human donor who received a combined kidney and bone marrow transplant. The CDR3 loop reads CASSLWTGGDNSPLHF. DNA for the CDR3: TGCGCCAGCAGCCTTTGGACAGGGGGCGATAATTCACCCCTCCACTTT.